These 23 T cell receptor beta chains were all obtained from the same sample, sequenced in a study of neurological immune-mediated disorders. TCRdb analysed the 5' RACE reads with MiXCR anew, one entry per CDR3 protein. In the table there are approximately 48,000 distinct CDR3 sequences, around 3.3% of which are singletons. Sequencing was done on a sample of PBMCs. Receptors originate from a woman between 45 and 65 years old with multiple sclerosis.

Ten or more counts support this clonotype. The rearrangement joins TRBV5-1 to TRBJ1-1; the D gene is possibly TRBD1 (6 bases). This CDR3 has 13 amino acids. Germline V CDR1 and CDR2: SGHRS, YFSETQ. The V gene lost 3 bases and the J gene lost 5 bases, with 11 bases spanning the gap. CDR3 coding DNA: TGCGCCAGCAGCTACACAGGGACGACTGAAGCTTTCTTT. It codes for CASSYTGTTEAFF.

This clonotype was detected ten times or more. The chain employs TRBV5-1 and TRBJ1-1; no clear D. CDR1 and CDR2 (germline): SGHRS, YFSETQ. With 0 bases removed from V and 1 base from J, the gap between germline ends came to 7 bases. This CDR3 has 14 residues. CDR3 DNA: TGCGCCAGCAGCTTGGAGGCCAAGAACACTGAAGCTTTCTTT. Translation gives CASSLEAKNTEAFF.

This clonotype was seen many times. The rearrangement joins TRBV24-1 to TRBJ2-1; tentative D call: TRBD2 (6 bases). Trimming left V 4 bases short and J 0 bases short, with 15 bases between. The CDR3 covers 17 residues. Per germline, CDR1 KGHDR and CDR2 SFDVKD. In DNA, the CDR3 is TGTGCCACCAGTGACCCAACTAGCACGAGCTCCTACAATGAGCAGTTCTTC. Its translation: CATSDPTSTSSYNEQFF.

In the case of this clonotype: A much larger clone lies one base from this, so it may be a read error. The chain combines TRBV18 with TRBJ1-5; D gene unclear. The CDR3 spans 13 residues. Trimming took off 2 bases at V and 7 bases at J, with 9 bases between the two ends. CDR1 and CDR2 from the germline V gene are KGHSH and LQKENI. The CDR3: CASSPKQNQPQHF. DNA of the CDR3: TGTGCCAGCTCACCAAAACAGAACCAGCCCCAGCATTTT.

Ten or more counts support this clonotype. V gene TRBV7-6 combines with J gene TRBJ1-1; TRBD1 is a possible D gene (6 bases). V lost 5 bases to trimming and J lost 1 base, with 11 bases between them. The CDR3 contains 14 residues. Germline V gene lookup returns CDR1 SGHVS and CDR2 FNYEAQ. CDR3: CASSAGVQNTEAFF. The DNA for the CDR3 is TGTGCCAGCAGCGCAGGGGTCCAGAACACTGAAGCTTTCTTT.

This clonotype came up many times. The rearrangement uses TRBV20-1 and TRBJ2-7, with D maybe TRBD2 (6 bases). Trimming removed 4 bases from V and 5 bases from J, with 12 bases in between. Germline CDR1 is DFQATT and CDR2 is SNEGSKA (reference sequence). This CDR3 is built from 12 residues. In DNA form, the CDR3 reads TGCAGTGCTACACAATCGGGGGACGAGCAGTACGTC. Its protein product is CSATQSGDEQYV.

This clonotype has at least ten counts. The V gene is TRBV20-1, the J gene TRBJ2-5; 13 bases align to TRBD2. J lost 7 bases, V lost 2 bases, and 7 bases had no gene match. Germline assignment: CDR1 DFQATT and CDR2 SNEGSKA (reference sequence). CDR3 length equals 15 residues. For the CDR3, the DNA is TGCAGTGCTAGACCCGGGACTAGCGGGATTGGGACCCAGTACTTC. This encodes CSARPGTSGIGTQYF.

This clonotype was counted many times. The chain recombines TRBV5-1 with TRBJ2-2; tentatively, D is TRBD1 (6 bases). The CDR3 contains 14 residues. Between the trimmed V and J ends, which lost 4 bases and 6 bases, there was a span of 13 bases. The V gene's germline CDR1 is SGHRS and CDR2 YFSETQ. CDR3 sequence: CASSPTGIPGELFF. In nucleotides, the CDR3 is TGCGCCAGCAGCCCCACAGGGATCCCCGGGGAGCTGTTTTTT.

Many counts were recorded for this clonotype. The CDR3 DNA reads TGCAGCATCAGGGACTTACGCACAGATACGCAGTATTTT. It codes for CSIRDLRTDTQYF. V and J are TRBV29-1 and TRBJ2-3, with a weak D call TRBD2 (6 bases). This CDR3 contains 13 residues. The V gene's germline CDR1 is SQVTM and CDR2 ANQGSEA. V shed 8 bases and J shed 1 base, with 13 bases lying between them.

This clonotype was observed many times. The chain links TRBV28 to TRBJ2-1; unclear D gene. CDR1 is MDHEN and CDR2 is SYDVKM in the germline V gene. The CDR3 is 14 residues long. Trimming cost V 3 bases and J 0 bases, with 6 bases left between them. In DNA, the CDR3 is TGTGCCAGCAGTTTGGACGTCTCCTACAATGAGCAGTTCTTC. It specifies CASSLDVSYNEQFF.

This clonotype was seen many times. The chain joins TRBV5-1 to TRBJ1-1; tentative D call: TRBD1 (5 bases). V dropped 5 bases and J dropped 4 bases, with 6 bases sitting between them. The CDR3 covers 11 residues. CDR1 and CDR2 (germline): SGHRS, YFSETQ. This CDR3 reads CASRGTTEAFF. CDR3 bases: TGCGCCAGCAGAGGGACCACTGAAGCTTTCTTT.

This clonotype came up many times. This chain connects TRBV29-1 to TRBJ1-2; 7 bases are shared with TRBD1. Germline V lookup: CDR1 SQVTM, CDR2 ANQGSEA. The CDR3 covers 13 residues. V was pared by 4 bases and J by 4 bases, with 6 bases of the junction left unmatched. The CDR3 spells CSVVLPGGYGYTF. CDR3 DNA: TGCAGCGTTGTCCTTCCAGGGGGCTATGGCTACACCTTC. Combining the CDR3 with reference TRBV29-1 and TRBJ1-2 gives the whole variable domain SAVISQKPSRDICQRGTSLTIQCQVDSQVTMMFWYRQQPGQSLTLIATANQGSEATYESGFVIDKFPISRPNLTFSTLTVSNMSPEDSSIYLCSVVLPGGYGYTFGSGTRLTVV.

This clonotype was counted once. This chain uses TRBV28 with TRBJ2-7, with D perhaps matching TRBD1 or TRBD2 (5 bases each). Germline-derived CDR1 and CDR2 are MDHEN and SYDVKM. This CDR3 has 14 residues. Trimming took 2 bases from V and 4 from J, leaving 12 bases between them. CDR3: CASSLGDEPYEQYF. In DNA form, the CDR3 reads TGTGCCAGCAGTTTAGGGGACGAACCGTACGAGCAGTACTTC. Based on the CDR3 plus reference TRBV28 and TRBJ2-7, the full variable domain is DVKVTQSSRYLVKRTGEKVFLECVQDMDHENMFWYRQDPGLGLRLIYFSYDVKMKEKGDIPEGYSVSREKKERFSLILESASTNQTSMYLCASSLGDEPYEQYFGPGTRLTVT.

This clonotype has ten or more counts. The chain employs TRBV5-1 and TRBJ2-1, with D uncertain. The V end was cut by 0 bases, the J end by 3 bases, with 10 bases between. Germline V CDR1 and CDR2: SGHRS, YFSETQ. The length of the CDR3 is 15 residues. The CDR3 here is CASSLVRADYNEQFF. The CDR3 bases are TGCGCCAGCAGCTTGGTTAGGGCCGACTACAATGAGCAGTTCTTC.

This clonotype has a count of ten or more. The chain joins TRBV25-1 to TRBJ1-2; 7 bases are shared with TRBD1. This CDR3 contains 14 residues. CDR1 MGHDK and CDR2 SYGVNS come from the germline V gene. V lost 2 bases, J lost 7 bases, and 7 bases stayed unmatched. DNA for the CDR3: TGTGCCAGCAGTGAAGAAGGGGGCGAGGCTGGCTACACCTTC. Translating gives CASSEEGGEAGYTF.

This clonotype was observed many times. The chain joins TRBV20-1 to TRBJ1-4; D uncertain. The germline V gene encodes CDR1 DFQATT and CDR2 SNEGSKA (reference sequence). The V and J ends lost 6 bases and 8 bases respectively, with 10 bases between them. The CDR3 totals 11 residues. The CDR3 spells CSASLREKLFF. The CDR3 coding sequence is TGCAGTGCATCATTACGGGAAAAACTGTTTTTT.

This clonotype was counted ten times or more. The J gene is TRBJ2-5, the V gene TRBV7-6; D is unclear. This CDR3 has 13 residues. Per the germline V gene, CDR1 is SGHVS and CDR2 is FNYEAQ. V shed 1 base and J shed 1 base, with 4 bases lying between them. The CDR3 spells CASSLVSQETQYF. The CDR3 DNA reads TGTGCCAGCAGCTTAGTGAGCCAAGAGACCCAGTACTTC.

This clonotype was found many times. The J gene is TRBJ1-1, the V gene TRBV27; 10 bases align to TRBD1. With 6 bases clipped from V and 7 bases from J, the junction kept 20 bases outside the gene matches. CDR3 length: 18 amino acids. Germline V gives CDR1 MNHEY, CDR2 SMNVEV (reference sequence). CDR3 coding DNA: TGTGCCAGCAGGCAAATAATTGGGGACAGGGGACGGGATGTTGAAGCTTTCTTT. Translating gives CASRQIIGDRGRDVEAFF.

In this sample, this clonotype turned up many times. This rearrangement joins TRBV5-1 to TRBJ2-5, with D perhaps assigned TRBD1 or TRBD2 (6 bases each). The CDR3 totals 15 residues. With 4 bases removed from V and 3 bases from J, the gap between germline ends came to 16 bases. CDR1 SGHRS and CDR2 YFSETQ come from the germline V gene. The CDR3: CASSPAWGAEETQYF. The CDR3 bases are TGCGCCAGCAGCCCGGCTTGGGGGGCAGAAGAGACCCAGTACTTC.

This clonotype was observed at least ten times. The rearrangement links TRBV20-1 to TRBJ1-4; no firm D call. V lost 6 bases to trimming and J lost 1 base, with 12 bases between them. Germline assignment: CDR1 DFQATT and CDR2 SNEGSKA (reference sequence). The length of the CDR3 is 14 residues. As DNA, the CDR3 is TGCAGTGCGCAGAGTCGCCTAACTAATGAAAAACTGTTTTTT. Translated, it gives CSAQSRLTNEKLFF.

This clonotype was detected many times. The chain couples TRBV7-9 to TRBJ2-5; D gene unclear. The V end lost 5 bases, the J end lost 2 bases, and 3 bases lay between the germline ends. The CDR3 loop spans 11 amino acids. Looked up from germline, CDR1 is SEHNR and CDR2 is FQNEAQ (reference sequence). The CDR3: CASSPQETQYF. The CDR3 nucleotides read TGTGCCAGCAGCCCTCAAGAGACCCAGTACTTC.

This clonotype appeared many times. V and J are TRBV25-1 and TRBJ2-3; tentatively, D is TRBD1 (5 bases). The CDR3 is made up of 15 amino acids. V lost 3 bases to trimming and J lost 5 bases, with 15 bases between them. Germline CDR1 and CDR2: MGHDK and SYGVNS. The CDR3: CASSDPRGPGDTQYF. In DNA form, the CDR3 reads TGTGCCAGCAGTGATCCTAGGGGCCCGGGAGATACGCAGTATTTT.

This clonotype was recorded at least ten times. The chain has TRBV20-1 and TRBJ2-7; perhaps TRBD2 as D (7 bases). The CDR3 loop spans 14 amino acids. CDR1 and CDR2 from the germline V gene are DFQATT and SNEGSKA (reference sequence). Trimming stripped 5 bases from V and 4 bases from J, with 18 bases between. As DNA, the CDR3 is TGCAGTGCTCCTCTGGGGGGGCCGGGATACGAGCAGTACTTC. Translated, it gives CSAPLGGPGYEQYF.